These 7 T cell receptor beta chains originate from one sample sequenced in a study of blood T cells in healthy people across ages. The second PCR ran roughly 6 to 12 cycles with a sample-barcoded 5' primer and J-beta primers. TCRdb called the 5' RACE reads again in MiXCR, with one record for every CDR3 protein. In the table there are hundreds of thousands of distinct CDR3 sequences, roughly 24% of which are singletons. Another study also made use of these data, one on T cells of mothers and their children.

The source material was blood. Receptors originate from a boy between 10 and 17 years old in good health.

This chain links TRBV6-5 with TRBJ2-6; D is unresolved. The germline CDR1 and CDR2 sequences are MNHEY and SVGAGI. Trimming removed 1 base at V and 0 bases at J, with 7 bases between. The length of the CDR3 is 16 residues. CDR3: CASSYLLRSGANVLTF. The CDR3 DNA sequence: TGTGCCAGCAGTTACTTACTTCGCTCTGGGGCCAACGTCCTGACTTTC.

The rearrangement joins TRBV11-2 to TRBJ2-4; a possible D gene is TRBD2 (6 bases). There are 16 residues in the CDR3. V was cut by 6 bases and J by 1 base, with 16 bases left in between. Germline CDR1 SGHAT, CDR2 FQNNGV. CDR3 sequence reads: CASSAAGRRAKNIQYF. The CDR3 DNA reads TGTGCCAGCAGTGCCGCGGGGCGCCGGGCCAAAAACATTCAGTACTTC.

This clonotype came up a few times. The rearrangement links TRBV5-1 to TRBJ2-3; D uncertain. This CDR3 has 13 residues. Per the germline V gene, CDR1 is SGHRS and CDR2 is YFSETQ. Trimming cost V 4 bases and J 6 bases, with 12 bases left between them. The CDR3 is CASSTVPPDTQYF. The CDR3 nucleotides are TGCGCCAGCAGCACCGTACCCCCGGATACGCAGTATTTT.

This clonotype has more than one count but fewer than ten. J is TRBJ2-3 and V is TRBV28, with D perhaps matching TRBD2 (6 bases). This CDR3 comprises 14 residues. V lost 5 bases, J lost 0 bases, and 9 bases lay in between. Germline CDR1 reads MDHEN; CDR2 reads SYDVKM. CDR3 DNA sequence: TGTGCCAGCAGTCACGGGGGTAGCACAGATACGCAGTATTTT. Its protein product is CASSHGGSTDTQYF. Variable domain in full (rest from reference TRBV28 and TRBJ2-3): DVKVTQSSRYLVKRTGEKVFLECVQDMDHENMFWYRQDPGLGLRLIYFSYDVKMKEKGDIPEGYSVSREKKERFSLILESASTNQTSMYLCASSHGGSTDTQYFGPGTRLTVL.

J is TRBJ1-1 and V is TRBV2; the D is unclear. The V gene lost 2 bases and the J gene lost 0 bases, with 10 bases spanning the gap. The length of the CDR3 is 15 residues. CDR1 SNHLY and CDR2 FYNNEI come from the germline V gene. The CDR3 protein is CASSETRALNTEAFF. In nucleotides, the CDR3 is TGTGCCAGCAGTGAAACGCGGGCATTGAACACTGAAGCTTTCTTT.

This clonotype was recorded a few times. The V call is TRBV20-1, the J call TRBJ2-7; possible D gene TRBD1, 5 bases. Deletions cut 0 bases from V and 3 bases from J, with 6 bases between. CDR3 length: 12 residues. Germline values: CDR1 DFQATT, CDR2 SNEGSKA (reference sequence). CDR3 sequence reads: CSARDRGYEQYF. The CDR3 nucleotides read TGCAGTGCTAGAGATAGGGGCTACGAGCAGTACTTC.

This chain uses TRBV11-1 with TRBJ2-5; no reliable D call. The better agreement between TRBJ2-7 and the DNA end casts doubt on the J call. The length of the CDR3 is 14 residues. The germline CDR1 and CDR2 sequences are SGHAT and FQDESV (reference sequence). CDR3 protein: CASSLVLGVYEQYF. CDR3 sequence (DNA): TGTGCCAGCAGCTTAGTTCTCGGAGTCTACGAGCAGTACTTC.